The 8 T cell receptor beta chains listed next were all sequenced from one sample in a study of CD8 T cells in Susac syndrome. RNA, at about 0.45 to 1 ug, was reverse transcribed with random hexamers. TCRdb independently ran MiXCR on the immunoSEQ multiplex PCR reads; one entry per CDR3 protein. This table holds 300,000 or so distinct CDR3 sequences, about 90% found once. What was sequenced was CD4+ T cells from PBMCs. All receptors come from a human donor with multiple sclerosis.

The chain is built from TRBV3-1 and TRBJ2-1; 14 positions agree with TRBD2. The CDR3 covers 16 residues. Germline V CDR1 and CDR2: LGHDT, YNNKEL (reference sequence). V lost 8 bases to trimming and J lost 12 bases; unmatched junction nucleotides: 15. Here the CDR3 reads CASGGLAGGRPRGQFF. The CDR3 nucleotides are TGTGCCAGCGGAGGACTAGCGGGAGGTCGGCCTCGGGGGCAGTTCTTC.

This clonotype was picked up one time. This CDR3 is CAWTTGPANYGYTF. CDR3 nucleotide sequence: TGTGCCTGGACGACAGGCCCAGCTAACTATGGCTACACCTTC. The V gene is TRBV30, the J gene TRBJ1-2; D might be TRBD1 (6 bases). The germline V gene encodes CDR1 GTSNPN and CDR2 SVGIG (reference sequence). This CDR3 has 14 residues. Between the trimmed V and J ends, which lost 4 bases and 0 bases, there was a span of 12 bases.

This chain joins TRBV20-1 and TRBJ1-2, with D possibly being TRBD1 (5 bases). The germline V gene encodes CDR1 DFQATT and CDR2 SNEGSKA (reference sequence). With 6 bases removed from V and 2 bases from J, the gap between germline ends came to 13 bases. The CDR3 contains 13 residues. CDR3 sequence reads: CSAPRQGNYGYTF. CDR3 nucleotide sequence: TGCAGTGCACCCCGCCAGGGCAACTATGGCTACACCTTC.

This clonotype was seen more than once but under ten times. The CDR3 protein is CASSYQQPSSYEQYF. In nucleotides, the CDR3 is TGTGCCAGCAGTTACCAGCAGCCTAGCTCCTACGAGCAGTACTTC. The chain joins TRBV6-5 to TRBJ2-7; D unclear. This CDR3 is built from 15 residues. V lost 2 bases, J lost 0 bases, and 11 bases lay in between. CDR1 is MNHEY and CDR2 is SVGAGI in the germline V gene.

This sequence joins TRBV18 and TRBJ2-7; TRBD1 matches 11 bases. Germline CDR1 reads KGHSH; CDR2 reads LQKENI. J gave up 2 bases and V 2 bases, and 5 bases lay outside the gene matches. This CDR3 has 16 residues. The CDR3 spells CASSPRTGGNTYEQYF. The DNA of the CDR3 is TGTGCCAGCTCACCAAGGACAGGGGGCAACACCTACGAGCAGTACTTC.

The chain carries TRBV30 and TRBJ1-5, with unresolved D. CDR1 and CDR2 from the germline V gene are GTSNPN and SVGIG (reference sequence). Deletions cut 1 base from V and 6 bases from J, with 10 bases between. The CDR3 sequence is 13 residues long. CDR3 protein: CAWSEGWRQPQHF. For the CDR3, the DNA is TGTGCCTGGAGTGAAGGGTGGCGTCAGCCCCAGCATTTT.

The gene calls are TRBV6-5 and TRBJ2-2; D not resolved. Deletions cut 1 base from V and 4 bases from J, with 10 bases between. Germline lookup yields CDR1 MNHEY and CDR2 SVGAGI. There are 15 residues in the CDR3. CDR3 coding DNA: TGTGCCAGCAGTTACTTTAGGGCGAGCACCGGGGAGCTGTTTTTT. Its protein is CASSYFRASTGELFF.

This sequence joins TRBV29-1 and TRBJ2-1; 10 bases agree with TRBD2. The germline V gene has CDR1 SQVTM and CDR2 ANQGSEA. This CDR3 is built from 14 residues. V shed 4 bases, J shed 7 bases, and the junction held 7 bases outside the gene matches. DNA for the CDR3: TGCAGCGTTGCAGCGGGAGGGCCGGGTAATGAGCAGTTCTTC. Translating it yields CSVAAGGPGNEQFF.